This T cell receptor (beta chain) was captured by sequencing in a study of CD8 T cells in Susac syndrome. Overall study context: Patients with Susac syndrome, at blood draw, were therapy-naive, on corticosteroids, or on intravenous immunoglobulin alone.

Reverse transcription of about 0.5 to 1 ug RNA was carried out with random hexamers. By means of immunoSEQ multiplex PCR, TCR beta CDR3 spanning 54 Vbeta and 13 Jbeta underwent amplification. TCRdb re-called the immunoSEQ multiplex PCR reads through MiXCR, storing one row per CDR3 protein. The table includes 100,000 or so distinct CDR3 sequences, 95% detected once. Sequencing of TCR beta was undertaken in CD8+ and CD4+ T cells derived from blood. This clonotype was counted a few times. No antigen is known for it. Study-level results: Total CD8+ and CD8+ TEMRA repertoires contained over 15 and five Susac-specific public clones, respectively.

This receptor was identified in a human donor with Susac syndrome. The sample comprised CD8+ T cells from PBMCs.

CDR3 region: CASIAGQGIYGYTF. CDR3 sequence (DNA): TGTGCCAGTATCGCCGGACAGGGAATCTATGGCTACACCTTC. The V gene is TRBV19, the J gene TRBJ1-2, with 8 nucleotides matching TRBD1. Germline V gene lookup returns CDR1 LNHDA and CDR2 SQIVND (reference sequence). Trimming cost V 7 bases and J 4 bases; bases outside gene matches: 8. CDR3 size: 14 residues.